The 16 T cell receptor beta chains below all came from one sample that was sequenced in a study of control samples from healthy donors and cancer patients. TCRdb's copy holds only in-frame clones and misses some; the assay was immunoSEQ multiplex PCR. The data show under 150,000 clones, about 92% seen once. Sequencing input: PBMCs. The receptors shown here come from a man over 45 with head and neck cancer.

Turning to this clone: A junction end diverges from the germline sequence, so it may reflect a read error. The CDR3 region has the DNA TGTGCCAGCAGCTTACGGGGACAGGACCTCTCTGGGGCCGACGTCCTGACTTTC. Amino acids: CASSLRGQDLSGADVLTF. V is TRBV11-2 and J is TRBJ2-6; 8 positions match TRBD1. In germline, CDR1 is SGHAT, CDR2 FQNNGV. CDR3 size: 18 residues.

This rearrangement joins TRBV7-3 to TRBJ2-3; TRBD2 matches at 11 bases. Unmatched junction bases numbered 8, after V lost 3 bases and J lost 0 bases. This CDR3 spans 18 amino acids. Germline CDR1 is SGHTA and CDR2 is FQGTGA. The CDR3 here is CASSLLAGGRSSTDTQYF. Here the CDR3 DNA reads TGTGCCAGCAGCTTGCTAGCGGGGGGCCGCTCGAGCACAGATACGCAGTATTTT.

This chain links TRBV7-2 with TRBJ2-2; 7 bases are shared with TRBD2. The germline gives CDR1 SGHTA, CDR2 FQGNSA. This CDR3 spans 14 amino acids. The V segment lost 3 bases and the J segment 6 bases; nucleotides outside the gene matches: 4. The CDR3, as DNA: TGTGCCAGCAGCTTGGGGGGGTGCTCCGGGGAGCTGTTTTTT. Residues: CASSLGGCSGELFF.

CDR3 nucleotides: TGTGCCAGCAGCGCTGCTAGCGGGGGGGCACACGGGGAGCTGTTTTTT. It translates to CASSAASGGAHGELFF. The chain uses TRBV7-7 and TRBJ2-2; 12 bases fit TRBD2. Losses at the gene ends were 5 bases for V and 7 bases for J; bases not matched to a gene: 8. The germline V gene encodes CDR1 SSHAT and CDR2 FNYEAQ (reference sequence). The CDR3 is 16 amino acids.

The rearrangement uses TRBV5-8 and TRBJ1-6, with TRBD1 identical over 9 bases. Trimming at V came to 4 bases and at J to 6 bases, leaving 5 bases not matched to a gene. CDR1 is SGHTS and CDR2 is YDEGEE in the germline V gene. CDR3 length equals 15 residues. CDR3 loop: CASSPGDRVNSPLHF. As DNA, the CDR3 is TGTGCCAGCAGCCCAGGGGACAGGGTTAATTCACCCCTCCACTTT.

The chain combines TRBV18 with TRBJ1-3; D is unresolved. The CDR3 consists of 14 residues. Per germline, CDR1 KGHSH and CDR2 LQKENI. The V end lost 6 bases, the J end lost 0 bases, and 9 bases lay between the germline ends. The CDR3 DNA follows: TGTGCCAGCTCGTTGGGAAGCTCTGGAAACACCATATATTTT. Translation: CASSLGSSGNTIYF.

The genes are TRBV6-5 and TRBJ1-4; possibly TRBD1 for D (5 bases). The CDR3 consists of 14 residues. The ends were cut back, 6 bases at V and 8 bases at J, with 16 bases in the middle. Looked up from germline, CDR1 is MNHEY and CDR2 is SVGAGI. CDR3 bases: TGTGCCAGCAGGAAGGGGCCCCTTCAGGAAAAACTGTTTTTT. It yields the protein CASRKGPLQEKLFF.

The CDR3 region is CASSSQVTNTEAFF. CDR3 nucleotide sequence: TGTGCCAGCAGTTCCCAGGTCACGAACACTGAAGCTTTCTTT. This chain connects TRBV6-2 or TRBV6-3 to TRBJ1-1; D remains unclear. Germline V lookup: CDR1 MNHEY, CDR2 SVGEGT. V was pared by 4 bases and J by 1 base, with 10 bases between. The CDR3 covers 14 residues.

V usage is TRBV30 and J usage is TRBJ1-1; TRBD1 might be the D (5 bases). CDR3 size: 15 residues. CDR1 and CDR2 from the germline V gene are GTSNPN and SVGIG (reference sequence). V was clipped by 2 bases and J by 6 bases, with 19 bases between them. CDR3 amino acids: CAWSIGGVRFAEAFF. For the CDR3, the DNA is TGTGCCTGGAGTATTGGGGGGGTCCGGTTTGCTGAAGCTTTCTTT.

J is TRBJ1-1 and V is TRBV7-9; 7 nucleotides align to TRBD1. The germline V gene has CDR1 SEHNR and CDR2 FQNEAQ (reference sequence). The CDR3 consists of 16 residues. Trimming at V came to 5 bases and at J to 5 bases, leaving 14 bases not matched to a gene. The CDR3 nucleotides are TGTGCCAGCAGCCCGACAGGGACTTTTACTGCAACTGAAGCTTTCTTT. As protein: CASSPTGTFTATEAFF.

The rearrangement uses TRBV21-1 and TRBJ2-7; the DNA was not compared with TRBD1, the D call given in the table. TRBV21-1 is a recognized pseudogene. CDR3 length: 16 residues. CDR3 residues: CASSKDARGRRAEQYF. Written as DNA, the CDR3 is TGTGCCAGCAGCAAAGACGCAAGGGGGCGGAGGGCCGAGCAGTACTTC.

This clone was observed a single time. The genes are TRBV9 and TRBJ2-6; 9 bases agree with TRBD1. The CDR3 runs to 20 residues. V lost 0 bases, J lost 0 bases, and 10 bases stayed unmatched. Per the germline V gene, CDR1 is SGDLS and CDR2 is YYNGEE. The CDR3 protein is CASSVGRGQGKSSGANVLTF. In DNA form, the CDR3 reads TGTGCCAGCAGCGTAGGGAGGGGACAGGGAAAAAGCTCTGGGGCCAACGTCCTGACTTTC.

The genes are TRBV24-1 and TRBJ1-1; 8 bases fit TRBD1. CDR1 KGHDR and CDR2 SFDVKD come from the germline V gene. V shed 4 bases and J 8 bases; nucleotides not matched to a gene: 11. This CDR3 has 15 amino acids. This chain's CDR3 is CATSDRRQGTSEAFF. The CDR3 region has the DNA TGTGCCACCAGTGACCGACGACAGGGGACTTCGGAAGCTTTCTTT.

The chain links TRBV19 to TRBJ1-2; 7 nucleotides agree with TRBD1. This CDR3 has 13 residues. J lost 7 bases, V lost 5 bases, and 7 bases had no gene match. Germline CDR1 is LNHDA and CDR2 is SQIVND (reference sequence). The CDR3 loop reads CASSAPDRVGYTF. CDR3 in DNA: TGTGCCAGTAGTGCGCCCGACAGGGTTGGCTACACCTTC.

V gene TRBV3-1 (or the pseudogene TRBV3-2) combines with J gene TRBJ1-1; D gene ambiguous. The CDR3 runs to 15 residues. The V gene lost 0 bases and the J gene lost 5 bases, with 13 bases spanning the gap. Germline values: CDR1 LGHDT, CDR2 YNNKEL (reference sequence). DNA of the CDR3: TGTGCCAGCAGCCAAGAGGTCTGGGAGGTGACTGAAGCTTTCTTT. As protein: CASSQEVWEVTEAFF.

Turning to this clone: One end of the junction is discordant with germline, which a read error may explain. V usage is TRBV5-1 and J usage is TRBJ1-6, with D hard to call. Germline V gene lookup returns CDR1 SGHRS and CDR2 YFSETQ. The CDR3 contains 14 residues. CDR3 amino acids: CASSLGLGDSPLYF. As DNA, the CDR3 is TGCGCCAGCAGCTTGGGACTCGGGGATTCACCCCTCTACTTT.